The sequence of this TCR beta chain was determined in a study of T-cell reconstitution after alpha-beta-depleted transplantation in children. Unique molecular identifiers were incorporated when the TCRbeta library was constructed. TCRdb redid the calling of the PCR reads with MiXCR, one entry per CDR3 protein. Among hundreds of thousands of distinct CDR3 sequences listed, about 16% were seen once. This clonotype has only a few counts. The germline V gene has CDR1 SGHRS and CDR2 YFSETQ. Trimming left V 4 bases short and J 5 bases short, with 21 bases between. CDR3 length: 16 amino acids. Material: PBMCs from the stem cell graft donor, obtained from the stem cell graft. The TCR sequence derives from a human donor who donated a stem cell graft to a child with acute lymphoblastic leukemia. The chain links TRBV5-1 to TRBJ2-5; D could derive from TRBD1 or TRBD2 (6 bases each). The CDR3 spells CASSPAVGGTGETQYF. CDR3 DNA: TGCGCCAGCAGCCCGGCCGTAGGGGGGACTGGCGAGACCCAGTACTTC.